The clone carrying this TCR beta chain was recorded at least ten times. What it recognizes is unknown. The data were taken from a study of identical twins. V dropped 5 bases and J dropped 7 bases, with 18 bases sitting between them. The CDR3 has 15 residues. Germline V CDR1 and CDR2: MGHDK, SYGVNS. Broader study findings: Where out-of-frame alpha sequences were twin-shared, they showed excess low generation probability.

TCRdb reprocessed the 5' RACE reads with MiXCR, giving one entry per CDR3 protein. This sample carries 650,000 to 750,000 distinct CDR3 sequences, around 20% of them seen once, and the ten largest clones take approximately 4.3%. This sample also belongs to another study, concerning T cells expressing NK-cell markers. That source adds: All TCR beta repertoires analysed originated from sorted CD3+CD56+NKG2C+, CD3+CD56+NKG2C- and CD3+CD56-NKG2C+ T cells. Seven donors tested HCMV-seropositive and one tested seronegative among the eight sequenced.

The gene calls are TRBV25-1 and TRBJ1-5; D may be TRBD1 (5 bases). Sequencing input: PBMCs. The receptor's source is a woman between 18 and 29 years old in good health. As DNA, the CDR3 is TGTGCCAGCAGTCCTCCCGAGGGGTCCGGCCAGCCCCAGCATTTT. This sequence encodes CASSPPEGSGQPQHF.